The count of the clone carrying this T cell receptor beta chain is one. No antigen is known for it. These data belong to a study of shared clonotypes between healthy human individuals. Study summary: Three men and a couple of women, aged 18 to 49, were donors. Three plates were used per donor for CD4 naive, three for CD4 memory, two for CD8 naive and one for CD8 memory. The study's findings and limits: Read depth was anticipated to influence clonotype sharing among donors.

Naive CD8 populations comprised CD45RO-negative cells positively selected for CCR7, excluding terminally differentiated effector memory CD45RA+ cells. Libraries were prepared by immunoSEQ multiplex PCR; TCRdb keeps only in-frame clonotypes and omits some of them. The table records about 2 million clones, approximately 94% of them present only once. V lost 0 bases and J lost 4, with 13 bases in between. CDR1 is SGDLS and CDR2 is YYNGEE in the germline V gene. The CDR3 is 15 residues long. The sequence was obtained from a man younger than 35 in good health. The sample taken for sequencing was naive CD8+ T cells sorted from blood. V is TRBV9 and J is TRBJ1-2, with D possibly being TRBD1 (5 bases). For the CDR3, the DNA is TGTGCCAGCAGCGTAGACCTCGACAGCCTCTATGGCTACACCTTC. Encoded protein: CASSVDLDSLYGYTF.